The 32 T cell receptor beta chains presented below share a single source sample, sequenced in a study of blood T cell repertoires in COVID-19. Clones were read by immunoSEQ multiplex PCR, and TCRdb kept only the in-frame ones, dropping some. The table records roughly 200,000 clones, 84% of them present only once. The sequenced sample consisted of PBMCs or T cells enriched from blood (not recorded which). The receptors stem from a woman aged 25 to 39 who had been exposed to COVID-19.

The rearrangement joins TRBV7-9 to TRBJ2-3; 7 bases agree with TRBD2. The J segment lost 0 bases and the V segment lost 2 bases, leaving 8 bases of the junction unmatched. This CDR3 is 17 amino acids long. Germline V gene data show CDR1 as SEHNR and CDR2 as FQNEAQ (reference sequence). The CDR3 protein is CASSLFVRGVSTDTQYF. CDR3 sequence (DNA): TGTGCCAGCAGCTTATTTGTACGGGGGGTTAGCACAGATACGCAGTATTTT.

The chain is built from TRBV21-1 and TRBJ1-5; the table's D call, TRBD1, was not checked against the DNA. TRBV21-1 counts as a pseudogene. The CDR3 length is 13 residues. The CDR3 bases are TGTGCCCGCAGCGGACAGGGCGATCAGCCCCAGCATTTT. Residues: CARSGQGDQPQHF.

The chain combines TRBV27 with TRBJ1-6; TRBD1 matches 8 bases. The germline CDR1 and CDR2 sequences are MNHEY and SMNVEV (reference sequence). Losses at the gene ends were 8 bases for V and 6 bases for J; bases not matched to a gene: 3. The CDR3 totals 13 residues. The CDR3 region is CASGQGSNSPLHF. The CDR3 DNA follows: TGTGCCAGCGGACAGGGCTCTAATTCACCCCTCCACTTT.

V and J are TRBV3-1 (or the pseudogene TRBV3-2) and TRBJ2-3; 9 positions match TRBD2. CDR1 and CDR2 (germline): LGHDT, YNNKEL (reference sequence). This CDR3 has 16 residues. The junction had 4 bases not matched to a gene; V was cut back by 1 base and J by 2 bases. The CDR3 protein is CASSQVAGGITDTQYF. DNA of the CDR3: TGTGCCAGCAGCCAAGTGGCGGGGGGGATCACAGATACGCAGTATTTT.

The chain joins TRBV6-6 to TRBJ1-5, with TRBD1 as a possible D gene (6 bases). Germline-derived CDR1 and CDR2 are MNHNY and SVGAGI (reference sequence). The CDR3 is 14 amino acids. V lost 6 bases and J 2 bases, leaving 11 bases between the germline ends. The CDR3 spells CASRPPGGNQPQHF. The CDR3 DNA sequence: TGTGCCAGCAGGCCCCCAGGGGGCAATCAGCCCCAGCATTTT.

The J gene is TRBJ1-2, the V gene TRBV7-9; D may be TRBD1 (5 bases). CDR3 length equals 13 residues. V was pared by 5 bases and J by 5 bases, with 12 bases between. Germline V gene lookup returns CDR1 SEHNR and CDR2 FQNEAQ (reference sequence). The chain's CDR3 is CASSPDKEYGYTF. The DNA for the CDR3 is TGTGCCAGCAGCCCGGACAAGGAGTATGGCTACACCTTC. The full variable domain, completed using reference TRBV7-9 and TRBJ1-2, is DTGVSQNPRHKITKRGQNVTFRCDPISEHNRLYWYRQTLGQGPEFLTYFQNEAQLEKSRLLSDRFSAERPKGSFSTLEIQRTEQGDSAMYLCASSPDKEYGYTFGSGTRLTVV.

The CDR3: CATSRGGQAADTQYF. CDR3 bases: TGTGCCACCAGCAGAGGGGGACAGGCAGCAGATACGCAGTATTTT. The V call is TRBV15, the J call TRBJ2-3, with 8 nucleotides matching TRBD1. Germline assignment: CDR1 LNHNV and CDR2 YYDKDF (reference sequence). This CDR3 region has 15 residues. J lost 4 bases, V lost 1 base, and 4 bases had no gene match.

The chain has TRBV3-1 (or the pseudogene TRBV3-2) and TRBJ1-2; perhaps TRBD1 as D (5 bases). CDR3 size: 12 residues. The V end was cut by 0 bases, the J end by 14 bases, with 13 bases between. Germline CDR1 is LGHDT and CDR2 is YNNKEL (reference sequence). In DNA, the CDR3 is TGTGCCAGCAGCCAAGATTTGGGAGGGGAGACCTTC. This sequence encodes CASSQDLGGETF.

The CDR3 DNA reads as TGTGCCAGCAGCCCGGTGGGGGGGACCGGAGAGCAGTACTTC. Its protein product is CASSPVGGTGEQYF. The chain uses TRBV5-6 and TRBJ2-7, with 7 bases identical to TRBD2. The V gene end was trimmed by 4 bases and the J gene end by 7 bases; junction bases not matched to a gene: 11. Germline CDR1 reads SGHDT; CDR2 reads YYEEEE. The CDR3 sequence is 14 residues long.

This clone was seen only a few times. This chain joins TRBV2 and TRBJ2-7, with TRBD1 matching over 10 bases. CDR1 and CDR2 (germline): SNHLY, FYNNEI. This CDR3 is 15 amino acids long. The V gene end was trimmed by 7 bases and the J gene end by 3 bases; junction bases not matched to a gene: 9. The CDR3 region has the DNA TGTGCCAGCACCCTCGGGGACAGGGGATTCTACGAGCAGTACTTC. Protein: CASTLGDRGFYEQYF.

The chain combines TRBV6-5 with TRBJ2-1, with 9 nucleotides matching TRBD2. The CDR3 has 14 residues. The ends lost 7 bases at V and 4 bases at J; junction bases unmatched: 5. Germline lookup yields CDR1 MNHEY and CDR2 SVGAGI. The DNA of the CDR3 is TGTGCCAGCACTGCGGGGGGGGTATACAATGAGCAGTTCTTC. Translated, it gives CASTAGGVYNEQFF.

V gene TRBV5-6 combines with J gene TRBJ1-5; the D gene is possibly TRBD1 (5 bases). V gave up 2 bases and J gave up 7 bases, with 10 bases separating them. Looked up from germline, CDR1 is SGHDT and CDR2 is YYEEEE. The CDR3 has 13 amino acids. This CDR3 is CASSFSDKQPQHF. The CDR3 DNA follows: TGTGCCAGCAGCTTTTCGGACAAACAGCCCCAGCATTTT.

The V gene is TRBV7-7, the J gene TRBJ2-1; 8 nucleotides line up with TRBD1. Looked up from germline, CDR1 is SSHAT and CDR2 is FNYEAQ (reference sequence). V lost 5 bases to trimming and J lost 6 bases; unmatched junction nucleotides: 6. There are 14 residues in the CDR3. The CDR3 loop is CASSRDRSGNEQFF. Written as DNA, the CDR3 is TGTGCCAGCAGCCGGGACAGGTCGGGCAATGAGCAGTTCTTC.

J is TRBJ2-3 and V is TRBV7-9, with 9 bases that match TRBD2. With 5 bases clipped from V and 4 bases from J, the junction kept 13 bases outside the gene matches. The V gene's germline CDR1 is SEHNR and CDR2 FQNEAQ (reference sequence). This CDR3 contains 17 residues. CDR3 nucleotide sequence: TGTGCCAGCAGCCCCCAGGGACTAGCCCTGAGGTCAGATACGCAGTATTTT. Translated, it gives CASSPQGLALRSDTQYF.

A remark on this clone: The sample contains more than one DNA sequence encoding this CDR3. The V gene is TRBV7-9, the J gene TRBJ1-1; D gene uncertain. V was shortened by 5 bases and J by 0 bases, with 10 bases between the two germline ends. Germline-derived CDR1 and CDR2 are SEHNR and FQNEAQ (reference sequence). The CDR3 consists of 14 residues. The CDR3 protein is CASSLGEMNTEAFF. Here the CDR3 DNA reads TGTGCCAGCAGCCTAGGTGAGATGAACACTGAAGCTTTCTTT.

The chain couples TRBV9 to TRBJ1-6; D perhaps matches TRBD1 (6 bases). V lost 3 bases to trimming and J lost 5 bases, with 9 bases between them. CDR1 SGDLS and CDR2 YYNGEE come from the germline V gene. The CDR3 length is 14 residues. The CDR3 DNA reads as TGTGCCAGCAGCGACGGGGGGCATAATTCACCCCTCCACTTT. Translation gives CASSDGGHNSPLHF.

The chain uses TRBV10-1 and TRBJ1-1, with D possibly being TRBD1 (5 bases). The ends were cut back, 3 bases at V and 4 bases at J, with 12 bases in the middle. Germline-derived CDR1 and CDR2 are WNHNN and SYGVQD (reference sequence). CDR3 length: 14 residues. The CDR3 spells CASSDGGGSTEAFF. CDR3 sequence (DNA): TGCGCCAGCAGTGACGGGGGAGGAAGCACTGAAGCTTTCTTT.

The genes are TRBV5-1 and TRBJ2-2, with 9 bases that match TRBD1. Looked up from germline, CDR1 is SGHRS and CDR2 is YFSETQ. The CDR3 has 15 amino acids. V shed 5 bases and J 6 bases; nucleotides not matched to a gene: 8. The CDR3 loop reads CASRRDRDGAGELFF. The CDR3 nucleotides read TGCGCCAGCAGGAGGGACAGGGATGGGGCCGGGGAGCTGTTTTTT.

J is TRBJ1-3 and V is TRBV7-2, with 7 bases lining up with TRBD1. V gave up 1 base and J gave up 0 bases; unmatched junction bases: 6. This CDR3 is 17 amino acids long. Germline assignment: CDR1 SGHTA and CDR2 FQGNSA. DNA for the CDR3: TGTGCCAGCAGCTTAGTTAGGGGGGACAGCTCTGGAAACACCATATATTTT. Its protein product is CASSLVRGDSSGNTIYF. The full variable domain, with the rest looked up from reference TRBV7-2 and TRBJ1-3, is GAGVSQSPSNKVTEKGKDVELRCDPISGHTALYWYRQSLGQGLEFLIYFQGNSAPDKSGLPSDRFSAERTGGSVSTLTIQRTQQEDSAVYLCASSLVRGDSSGNTIYFGEGSWLTVV.

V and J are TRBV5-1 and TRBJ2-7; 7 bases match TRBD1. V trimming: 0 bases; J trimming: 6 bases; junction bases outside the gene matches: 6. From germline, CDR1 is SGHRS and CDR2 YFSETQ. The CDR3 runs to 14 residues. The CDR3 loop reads CASSLEGATSEQYF. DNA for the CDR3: TGCGCCAGCAGCTTGGAGGGGGCCACGAGCGAGCAGTACTTC.

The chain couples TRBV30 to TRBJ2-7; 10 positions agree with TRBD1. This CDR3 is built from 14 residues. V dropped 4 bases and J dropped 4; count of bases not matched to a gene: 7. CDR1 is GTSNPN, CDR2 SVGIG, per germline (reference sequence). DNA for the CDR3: TGTGCCTGGAAGGTCGACAGGGGGCCTTACGAGCAGTACTTC. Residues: CAWKVDRGPYEQYF.

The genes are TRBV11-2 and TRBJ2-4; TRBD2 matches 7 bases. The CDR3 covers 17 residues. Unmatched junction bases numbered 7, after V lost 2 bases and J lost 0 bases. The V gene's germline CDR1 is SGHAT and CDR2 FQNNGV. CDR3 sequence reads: CASSLSEGLLAKNIQYF. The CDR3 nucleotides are TGTGCCAGCAGCTTAAGCGAGGGACTACTAGCCAAAAACATTCAGTACTTC.

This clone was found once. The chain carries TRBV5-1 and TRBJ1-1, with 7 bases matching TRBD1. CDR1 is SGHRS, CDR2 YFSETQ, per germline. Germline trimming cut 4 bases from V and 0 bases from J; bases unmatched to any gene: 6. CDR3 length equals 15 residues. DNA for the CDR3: TGCGCCAGCAGCCCATCCAGGGGGATGAACACTGAAGCTTTCTTT. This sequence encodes CASSPSRGMNTEAFF.

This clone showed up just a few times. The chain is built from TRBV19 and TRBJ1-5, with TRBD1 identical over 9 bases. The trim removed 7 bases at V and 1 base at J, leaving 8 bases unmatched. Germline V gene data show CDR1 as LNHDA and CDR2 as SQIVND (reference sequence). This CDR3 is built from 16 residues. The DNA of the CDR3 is TGTGCCAGTACGACCGGACAGGGGCAAAGCAATCAGCCCCAGCATTTT. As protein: CASTTGQGQSNQPQHF.

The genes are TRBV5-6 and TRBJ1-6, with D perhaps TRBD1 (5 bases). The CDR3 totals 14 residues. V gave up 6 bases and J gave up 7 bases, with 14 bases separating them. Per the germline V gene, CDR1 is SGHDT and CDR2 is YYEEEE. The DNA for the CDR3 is TGTGCCAGCAAATCCGGACAAGTCAATTCACCCCTCCACTTT. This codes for CASKSGQVNSPLHF.

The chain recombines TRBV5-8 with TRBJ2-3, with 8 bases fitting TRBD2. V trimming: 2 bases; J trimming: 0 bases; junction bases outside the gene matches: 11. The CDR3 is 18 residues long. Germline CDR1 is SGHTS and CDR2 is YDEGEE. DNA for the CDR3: TGTGCCAGCAGCTTAAGAACGGCGGCTAGCGGGAGCACAGATACGCAGTATTTT. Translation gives CASSLRTAASGSTDTQYF.

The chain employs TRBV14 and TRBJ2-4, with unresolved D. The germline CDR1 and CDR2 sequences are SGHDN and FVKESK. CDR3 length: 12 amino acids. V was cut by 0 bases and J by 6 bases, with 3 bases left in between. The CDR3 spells CASSQDRNIQYF. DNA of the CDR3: TGTGCCAGCAGCCAAGACAGAAACATTCAGTACTTC. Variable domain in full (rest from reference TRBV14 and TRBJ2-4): EAGVTQFPSHSVIEKGQTVTLRCDPISGHDNLYWYRRVMGKEIKFLLHFVKESKQDESGMPNNRFLAERTGGTYSTLKVQPAELEDSGVYFCASSQDRNIQYFGAGTRLSVL.

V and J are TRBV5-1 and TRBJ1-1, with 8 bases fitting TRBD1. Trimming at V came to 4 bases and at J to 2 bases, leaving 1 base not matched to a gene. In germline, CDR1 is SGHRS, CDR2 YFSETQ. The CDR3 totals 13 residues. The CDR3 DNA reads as TGCGCCAGCAGCACAGGGGGAAACACTGAAGCTTTCTTT. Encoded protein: CASSTGGNTEAFF.

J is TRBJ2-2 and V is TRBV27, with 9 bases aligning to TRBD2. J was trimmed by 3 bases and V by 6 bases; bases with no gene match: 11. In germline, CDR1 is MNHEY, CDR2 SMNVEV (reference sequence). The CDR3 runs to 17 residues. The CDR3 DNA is TGTGCCAGCAGCCCTACACCGGGACTAGCAGACACCGGGGAGCTGTTTTTT. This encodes CASSPTPGLADTGELFF.

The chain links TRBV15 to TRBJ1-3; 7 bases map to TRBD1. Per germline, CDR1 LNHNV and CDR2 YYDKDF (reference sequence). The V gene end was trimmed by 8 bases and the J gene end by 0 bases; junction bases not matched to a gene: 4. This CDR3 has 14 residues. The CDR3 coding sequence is TGTGCCACCTCAGGGGGAATCTCTGGAAACACCATATATTTT. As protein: CATSGGISGNTIYF.

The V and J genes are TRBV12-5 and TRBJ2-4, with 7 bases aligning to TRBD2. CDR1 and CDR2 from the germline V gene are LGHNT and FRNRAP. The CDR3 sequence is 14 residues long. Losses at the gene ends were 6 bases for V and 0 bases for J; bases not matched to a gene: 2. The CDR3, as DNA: TGTGCTAGTGGGCGGGAGCTAGCCAAAAACATTCAGTACTTC. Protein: CASGRELAKNIQYF.

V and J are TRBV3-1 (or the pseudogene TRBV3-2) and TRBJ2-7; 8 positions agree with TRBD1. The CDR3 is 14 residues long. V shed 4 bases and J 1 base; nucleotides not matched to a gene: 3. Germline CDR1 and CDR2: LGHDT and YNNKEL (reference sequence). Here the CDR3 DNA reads TGTGCCAGCAGCCTCCGGGACAGGTCCTACGAGCAGTACTTC. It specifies CASSLRDRSYEQYF.